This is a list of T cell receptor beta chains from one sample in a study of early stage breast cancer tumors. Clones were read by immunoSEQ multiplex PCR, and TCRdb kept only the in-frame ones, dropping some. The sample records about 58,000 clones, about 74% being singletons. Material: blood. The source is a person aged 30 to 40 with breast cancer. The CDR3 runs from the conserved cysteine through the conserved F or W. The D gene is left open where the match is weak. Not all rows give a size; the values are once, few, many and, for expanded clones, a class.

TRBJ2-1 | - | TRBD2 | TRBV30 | TGTGCCTGGAACCCTCTAGCGGGAGGATACGGGCGCTCCTACAATGAGCAGTTCTTC | CAWNPLAGGYGRSYNEQFF
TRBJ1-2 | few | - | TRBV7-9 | TGTGCCAGCACAGGCAGGCGGAACTATGGCTACACCTTC | CASTGRRNYGYTF
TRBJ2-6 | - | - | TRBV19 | TGTGCCAGTTTAGGTGGGGCCAACGTCCTGACTTTC | CASLGGANVLTF
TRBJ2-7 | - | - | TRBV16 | TGTGCCAGCAGCCCCTTCCGGGGCCCCGGCCACTCCTACGAGCAGTACTTC | CASSPFRGPGHSYEQYF
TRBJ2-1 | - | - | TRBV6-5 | TGTGCCAGCAGGGCCGGGACGTACAATGAGCAGTTCTTC | CASRAGTYNEQFF
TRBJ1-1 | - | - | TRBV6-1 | TGTGCCAGCAGATTCGACACGAACACTGAAGCTTTCTTT | CASRFDTNTEAFF
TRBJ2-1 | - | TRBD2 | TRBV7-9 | TGTGCCAGCAGCTTAGTCGGGACTAGCGTATCCTACAATGAGCAGTTCTTC | CASSLVGTSVSYNEQFF
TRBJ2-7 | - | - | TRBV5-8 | TGTGCCAGCGCCCGGGTGAAGGGTCCTAACGAGCAGTACTTC | CASARVKGPNEQYF
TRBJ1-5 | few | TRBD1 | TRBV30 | TGTGCCTGGAGTAAGGGACAGGAGTATCAGCCCCAGCATTTT | CAWSKGQEYQPQHF
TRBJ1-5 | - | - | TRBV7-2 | TGTGCCAGCAGCTTCGATCTAGTCAATCAGCCCCAGCATTTT | CASSFDLVNQPQHF
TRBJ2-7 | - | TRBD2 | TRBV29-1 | TGCAGCGTTGTCTCAGCTAGCGGAACTTACGAGCAGTACTTC | CSVVSASGTYEQYF
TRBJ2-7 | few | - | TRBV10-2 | TGCGCCAGCAGTGAATTTGGCAGTGGGAGCGAGCAGTACTTC | CASSEFGSGSEQYF
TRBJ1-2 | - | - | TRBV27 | TGTGCCAGCAGTTTTTTGTCAGGGACGGGAGGCTACACCTTC | CASSFLSGTGGYTF
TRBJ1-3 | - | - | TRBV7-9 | TGTGCCAGCAGCGTAGGAAACACCATATATTTT | CASSVGNTIYF
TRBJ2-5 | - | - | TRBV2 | TGTGCCAGCAGTGATAGCCAGGCGGAGGAGACCCAGTACTTC | CASSDSQAEETQYF
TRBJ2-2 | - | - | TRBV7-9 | TGTGCCAGCAGCCCACTGGGGAACACCGGGGAGCTGTTTTTT | CASSPLGNTGELFF
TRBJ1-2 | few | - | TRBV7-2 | TGTGCCAGCAGCTTAGCCGGACAGTCCTATGGCTACACCTTC | CASSLAGQSYGYTF
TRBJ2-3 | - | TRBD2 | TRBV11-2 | TGTGCCAGCAGCCGGGGGCTAGCGGGAGTGACAGATACGCAGTATTTT | CASSRGLAGVTDTQYF
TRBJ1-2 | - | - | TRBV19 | TGTGCCAGTAGTATAGCTAGGGGCGCGGAAGGCTACACCTTC | CASSIARGAEGYTF
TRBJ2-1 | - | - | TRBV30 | TGTGCCTGGAGTGTAGGGACTAATGAGCAGTTCTTC | CAWSVGTNEQFF
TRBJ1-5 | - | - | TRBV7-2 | TGTGCCAGCAGCTTGGATAGGGCCTCCGGTCAGCCCCAGCATTTT | CASSLDRASGQPQHF
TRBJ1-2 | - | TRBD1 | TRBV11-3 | TGTGCCAGCAGCACCCCCGGGACAGGGTACTCTGGCTACACCTTC | CASSTPGTGYSGYTF
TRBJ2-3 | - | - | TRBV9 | TGTGCCAGCAGCGTAGAGGTAGCCACAGATACGCAGTATTTT | CASSVEVATDTQYF
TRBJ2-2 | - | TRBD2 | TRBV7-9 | TGTGCCAGCAGCGGACTAGCGGGAGCTGCCGGGGAGCTGTTTTTT | CASSGLAGAAGELFF
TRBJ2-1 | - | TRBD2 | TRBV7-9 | TGTGCCAGCAGCCAAGGGACTAGCTCCCACAATGAGCAGTTCTTC | CASSQGTSSHNEQFF
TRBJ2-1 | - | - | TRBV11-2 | TGTGCCAGCAGCTTAGATCATACTTATGAGCAGTTCTTC | CASSLDHTYEQFF
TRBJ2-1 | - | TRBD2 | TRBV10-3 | TGTGCCATCAGTGAAGCGAGCGGGAGAGGAAATGAGCAGTTCTTC | CAISEASGRGNEQFF
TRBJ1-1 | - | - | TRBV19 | TGTGCCAGTAGTTCCCCGGGGTATAACACTGAAGCTTTCTTT | CASSSPGYNTEAFF
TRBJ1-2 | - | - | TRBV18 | TGTGCCAGCTCACCCGATAATCGGAGGGCTCGAAGCTACACCTTC | CASSPDNRRARSYTF
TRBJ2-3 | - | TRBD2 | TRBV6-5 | TGTGCCAGCAGGGAGACTAGCGGGAGAACAGATACGCAGTATTTT | CASRETSGRTDTQYF
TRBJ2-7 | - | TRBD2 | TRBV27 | TGTGCCAGCATGTCAACCCGTGGCGGGAGGGCCGAGTCCTACGAGCAGTACTTC | CASMSTRGGRAESYEQYF
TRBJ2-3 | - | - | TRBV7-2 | TGTGCCAGCGGGGGACATAGCACAGATACGCAGTATTTT | CASGGHSTDTQYF
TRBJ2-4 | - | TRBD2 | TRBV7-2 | TGTGCCAGCAGCCCAGGGACTAGCGGAGACCAGTACTTC | CASSPGTSGDQYF